Listed below are T cell receptor beta chains from one sample, sequenced in a study of shared clonotypes between healthy human individuals. Sequencing used immunoSEQ multiplex PCR; TCRdb keeps in-frame clones, though not all of them. Counted here are over 700,000 clones, roughly 72% occurring once; the ten biggest clones make up less than 2%. What was sequenced was memory CD4+ T cells sorted from blood. These receptors originate from a woman in her twenties or thirties in good health. CDR3s include the opening cysteine and the closing phenylalanine or tryptophan. The D gene is left open where the match is weak. A row's size may be missing; if present it is once, few, many or a size class.

clone size,D gene,V gene,J gene,CDR3 protein,CDR3 DNA
.,TRBD1,TRBV18,TRBJ2-3,CASSRGLTTDTQYF,TGTGCCAGCTCCAGGGGGCTTACCACAGATACGCAGTATTTT
once,.,TRBV7-2,TRBJ1-5,CASSSSGTLGPQHF,TGTGCCAGCAGTTCTTCCGGGACCCTCGGGCCCCAGCATTTT
.,TRBD2,TRBV27,TRBJ2-4,CASSLHPMREGTKNIQYF,TGTGCCAGCAGTTTACATCCCATGCGGGAGGGGACCAAAAACATTCAGTACTTC
.,TRBD2,TRBV27,TRBJ2-7,CASSQQTSGRAREQYF,TGTGCCAGCAGTCAACAGACTAGCGGGAGGGCCCGCGAGCAGTACTTC
.,TRBD1,TRBV5-1,TRBJ2-5,CASSFGTVQETQYF,TGCGCCAGCAGCTTTGGGACAGTCCAAGAGACCCAGTACTTC
.,TRBD1,TRBV5-1,TRBJ1-1,CASNPGDRNTEAFF,TGCGCCAGCAACCCTGGGGACAGGAACACTGAAGCTTTCTTT
.,.,TRBV6-5,TRBJ2-2,CASSYSGLAVAGELFF,TGTGCCAGCAGTTACTCAGGGCTAGCAGTGGCCGGGGAGCTGTTTTTT
once,TRBD1,TRBV18,TRBJ2-5,CASSPGQGSETQYF,TGTGCCAGCTCACCCGGACAGGGATCAGAGACCCAGTACTTC
.,TRBD2,TRBV19,TRBJ2-2,CASTGLAVNTGELFF,TGTGCCAGTACAGGACTAGCGGTGAACACCGGGGAGCTGTTTTTT
.,TRBD1,TRBV18,TRBJ2-1,CASSPQGAQQFF,TGTGCCAGCTCACCACAGGGGGCACAGCAGTTCTTC
.,TRBD1,TRBV4-1,TRBJ2-2,CASSVGTANTGELFF,TGCGCCAGCAGTGTCGGGACAGCGAACACCGGGGAGCTGTTTTTT
.,.,TRBV28,TRBJ1-5,CASDRYVGQPQHF,TGTGCCAGCGACAGGTATGTCGGTCAGCCCCAGCATTTT
.,.,TRBV5-1,TRBJ1-3,CASSLQTSSGNTIYF,TGCGCCAGCAGCCTACAGACGAGCTCTGGAAACACCATATATTTT
few,TRBD1,TRBV6-8,TRBJ1-5,CASSRPRDSHQPQHF,TGTGCCAGCAGCCGACCCCGGGACAGCCATCAGCCCCAGCATTTT
.,.,TRBV11-3,TRBJ1-1,CASSQTGGRSEAFF,TGTGCCAGCAGCCAGACCGGGGGGAGGTCTGAAGCTTTCTTT
.,.,TRBV4-2,TRBJ2-3,CASSQDSRGPDTQYF,TGTGCCAGCAGCCAAGATTCCAGGGGCCCAGATACGCAGTATTTT
many,TRBD1,TRBV27,TRBJ2-7,CASSLNLPGTGGDEQYF,TGTGCCAGCAGTCTAAACCTTCCCGGGACAGGAGGCGACGAGCAGTACTTC
.,.,TRBV5-1,TRBJ2-1,CASSLARASYNEQFF,TGCGCCAGCAGCTTGGCCAGGGCATCCTACAATGAGCAGTTCTTC
.,.,TRBV7-2,TRBJ2-1,CASSLRWERQFF,TGTGCCAGCAGCTTACGCTGGGAGCGACAGTTCTTC
.,.,TRBV29-1,TRBJ2-1,CSVVSGVAGIF,TGCAGCGTTGTATCCGGGGTCGCCGGGATCTTC
.,.,TRBV7-2,TRBJ2-1,CASGGREAGNEQFF,TGTGCCAGCGGGGGCAGGGAGGCGGGCAATGAGCAGTTCTTC
.,TRBD1,TRBV28,TRBJ2-7,CASIPGQFHEQYF,TGTGCCAGCATCCCGGGACAGTTCCACGAGCAGTACTTC
few,.,TRBV18,TRBJ2-7,CASSQMGGIFYEQYF,TGTGCCAGCTCGCAGATGGGTGGGATTTTCTACGAGCAGTACTTC
.,TRBD1,TRBV29-1,TRBJ2-5,CSVEGQVLKTQYF,TGCAGCGTTGAGGGACAGGTTTTAAAGACCCAGTACTTC
few,.,TRBV2,TRBJ2-7,CASSDMGMHEQYF,TGTGCCAGCAGTGACATGGGGATGCACGAGCAGTACTTC
.,.,TRBV5-1,TRBJ1-2,CASSVGLMDSGYGYTF,TGCGCCAGCAGCGTGGGGTTGATGGATAGCGGCTATGGCTACACCTTC
many,TRBD1,TRBV5-1,TRBJ1-2,CASSSGQQEEGYTF,TGCGCCAGCAGTTCGGGACAGCAAGAAGAAGGCTACACCTTC
few,TRBD2,TRBV7-8,TRBJ2-7,CASSPRTSGTYEQYF,TGTGCCAGCAGCCCGCGGACTAGCGGGACCTACGAGCAGTACTTC
.,TRBD1,TRBV2,TRBJ1-5,CASRRTGVSLSNQPQHF,TGTGCCAGCAGAAGGACAGGGGTTAGTCTTAGCAATCAGCCCCAGCATTTT
many,.,TRBV30,TRBJ1-2,CAWSVTGSGGYTF,TGTGCCTGGAGTGTAACAGGGAGTGGTGGCTACACCTTC
.,.,TRBV7-3,TRBJ2-1,CASSLVRGEQFF,TGTGCCAGCAGCTTAGTTCGGGGTGAGCAGTTCTTC
.,.,TRBV6-1,TRBJ2-5,CASRSGVKETQYF,TGTGCCAGCCGGAGTGGGGTAAAGGAGACCCAGTACTTC
.,TRBD2,TRBV15,TRBJ2-3,CATSRPSGNADTQYF,TGTGCCACCAGCAGACCTAGCGGGAATGCAGATACGCAGTATTTT
many,TRBD1,TRBV5-1,TRBJ1-1,CASSLIQQGAGSLAFF,TGCGCCAGCAGCCTAATTCAACAGGGGGCCGGTTCGTTAGCTTTCTTT
.,.,TRBV2,TRBJ1-5,CASSGSGNQPQHF,TGTGCCAGCAGTGGATCGGGCAATCAGCCCCAGCATTTT
.,.,TRBV7-8,TRBJ1-1,CASSLVGGSTTEAFF,TGTGCCAGCAGCCTCGTGGGGGGTTCGACCACTGAAGCTTTCTTT
.,.,TRBV2,TRBJ1-1,CASSIQGTGTEAFF,TGTGCCAGCAGCATTCAGGGCACGGGCACTGAAGCTTTCTTT
.,TRBD1,TRBV28,TRBJ1-5,CASSRTGAGVENQPQHF,TGTGCCAGCAGCCGGACAGGGGCGGGAGTTGAAAATCAGCCCCAGCATTTT
.,.,TRBV19,TRBJ1-2,CASSIQLTANYGYTF,TGTGCCAGTAGTATTCAGCTTACGGCTAACTATGGCTACACCTTC
.,.,TRBV2,TRBJ2-7,CASSRSGTYEQYF,TGTGCCAGCAGTCGCTCCGGGACTTACGAGCAGTACTTC
.,.,TRBV4-2,TRBJ2-6,CASSQDRGAGANVLTF,TGTGCCAGCAGCCAAGATCGAGGGGCTGGGGCCAACGTCCTGACTTTC
.,.,TRBV11-3,TRBJ2-6,CASSSTVGANVLTF,TGTGCCAGCAGCTCGACGGTTGGGGCCAACGTCCTGACTTTC